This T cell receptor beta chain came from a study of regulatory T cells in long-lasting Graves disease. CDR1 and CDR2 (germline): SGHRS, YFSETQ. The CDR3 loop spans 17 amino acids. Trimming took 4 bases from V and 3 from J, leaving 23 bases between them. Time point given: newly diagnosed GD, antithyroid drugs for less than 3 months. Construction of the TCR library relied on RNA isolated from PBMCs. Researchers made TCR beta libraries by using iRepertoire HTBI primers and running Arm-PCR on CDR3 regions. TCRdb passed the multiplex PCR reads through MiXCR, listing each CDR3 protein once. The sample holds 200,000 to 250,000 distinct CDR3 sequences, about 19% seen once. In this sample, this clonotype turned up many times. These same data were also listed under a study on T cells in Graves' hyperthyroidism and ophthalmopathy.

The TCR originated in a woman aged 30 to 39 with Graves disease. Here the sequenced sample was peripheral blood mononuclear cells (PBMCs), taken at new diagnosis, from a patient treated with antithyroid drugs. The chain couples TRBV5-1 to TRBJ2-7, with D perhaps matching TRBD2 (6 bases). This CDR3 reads CASSDHLRRAGSYEQYF. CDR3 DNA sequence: TGCGCCAGCAGCGACCACCTCCGGCGAGCGGGCAGCTACGAGCAGTACTTC.